A selection of T cell receptor beta chains follows, all from one sample in a study of shared clonotypes between healthy human individuals. Profiled with immunoSEQ multiplex PCR; TCRdb holds only in-frame clones, not every one. The sample has some 2,500,000 clones, roughly 90% seen once. The sample was naive CD4+ T cells from PBMCs. The source is a man between 18 and 29 years old in good health. Some clones in this sample may be carry-over from other donors' samples. CDR3s include the opening cysteine and the closing phenylalanine or tryptophan. A D gene is named only where the DNA matches it firmly. Not every row has a clone size; where given, it reads once, few, many or a size class.

.	TRBD1	TRBJ2-1	TRBV18	CASSPWGQGLHNEQFF	TGTGCCAGCTCACCTTGGGGACAGGGGCTCCACAATGAGCAGTTCTTC
.	TRBD1	TRBJ2-7	TRBV28	CASSIRQGGSYEQYF	TGTGCCAGCAGTATCAGACAGGGTGGGTCCTACGAGCAGTACTTC
few	.	TRBJ1-1	TRBV7-9	CASSEGNTEAFF	TGTGCCAGCTCTGAGGGGAACACTGAAGCTTTCTTT
.	.	TRBJ2-3	TRBV5-5	CASSRGPSKGTDTQYF	TGTGCCAGCAGCCGCGGGCCTTCCAAGGGGACAGATACGCAGTATTTT
once	TRBD2	TRBJ2-7	TRBV15	CATSRREGVNEQYF	TGTGCCACCAGCAGGCGGGAGGGGGTCAACGAGCAGTACTTC
.	TRBD1	TRBJ1-2	TRBV5-6	CASSRTGGDGYTF	TGTGCCAGCAGCCGGACAGGGGGGGATGGCTACACCTTC
.	TRBD1	TRBJ1-5	TRBV2	CASSTGGNQPQHF	TGTGCCAGCAGCACAGGGGGCAATCAGCCCCAGCATTTT
.	.	TRBJ1-2	TRBV19	CASGGNGVYGYTF	TGTGCCAGTGGAGGGAACGGGGTCTATGGCTACACCTTC
.	TRBD1	TRBJ1-4	TRBV6-1	CASSEWDRGREKLFF	TGTGCCAGCAGTGAATGGGACAGGGGGCGCGAAAAACTGTTTTTT
few	.	TRBJ1-1	TRBV11-1	CASSLSGYTEAFF	TGTGCCAGCAGCTTAAGCGGGTACACTGAAGCTTTCTTT
.	TRBD2	TRBJ2-6	TRBV30	CAWSGSGTSGGEAVSGANVLTF	TGTGCCTGGAGTGGATCCGGGACTAGCGGGGGGGAAGCGGTCTCTGGGGCCAACGTCCTGACTTTC
.	.	TRBJ2-7	TRBV25-1	CASYVGQRLAYYYEQYF	TGTGCCAGCTACGTAGGGCAGAGACTCGCCTATTACTACGAGCAGTACTTC
.	.	TRBJ1-4	TRBV28	CASSRTDATNEKLFF	TGTGCCAGCAGTCGGACGGATGCAACTAATGAAAAACTGTTTTTT
.	TRBD1	TRBJ1-1	TRBV30	CAWRRTGGTEAFF	TGTGCCTGGAGGAGGACAGGGGGAACTGAAGCTTTCTTT
.	.	TRBJ2-7	TRBV9	CASSGGPVGEQYF	TGTGCCAGCAGCGGGGGCCCAGTCGGGGAGCAGTACTTC
.	.	TRBJ2-6	TRBV5-1	CASSLGTGLINPSGANVLTF	TGCGCCAGCAGCTTGGGAACAGGACTCATTAATCCCTCTGGGGCCAACGTCCTGACTTTC
.	.	TRBJ1-2	TRBV4-1	CASSQPRAPGGYTF	TGCGCCAGCAGCCAACCCCGGGCCCCGGGTGGCTACACCTTC
.	TRBD2	TRBJ2-3	TRBV9	CASSFGTSGRTDTQYF	TGTGCCAGCAGCTTTGGGACTAGCGGCCGCACAGATACGCAGTATTTT
.	TRBD1	TRBJ1-2	TRBV28	CASSLVVGTARGGYTF	TGTGCCAGCAGTTTAGTGGTGGGGACAGCACGGGGCGGCTACACCTTC
.	TRBD2	TRBJ2-7	TRBV5-4	CASTLGLAGGGLSYEQYF	TGTGCCAGCACCCTAGGACTAGCGGGAGGAGGATTGTCCTACGAGCAGTACTTC
.	.	TRBJ2-3	TRBV5-1	CASSLTTASTDTQYF	TGCGCCAGCAGCCTAACGACCGCTAGCACAGATACGCAGTATTTT
.	.	TRBJ1-1	TRBV14	CASSQDGQTMNTEAFF	TGTGCCAGCAGCCAAGACGGACAAACTATGAACACTGAAGCTTTCTTT
.	.	TRBJ2-7	TRBV10-3	CAIRPTGTPNAYEQYF	TGTGCCATCAGACCAACCGGGACACCAAACGCCTACGAGCAGTACTTC
once	.	TRBJ1-1	TRBV6-9	CASSYIPGQGHTEAFF	TGTGCCAGCAGTTATATACCGGGTCAAGGGCACACTGAAGCTTTCTTT
.	TRBD2	TRBJ2-5	TRBV12-5	CASGLGLAGGGQETQYF	TGTGCTAGTGGTCTGGGACTAGCGGGAGGTGGGCAAGAGACCCAGTACTTC
.	TRBD2	TRBJ2-3	TRBV28	CASSRTSGAPTDTQYF	TGTGCCAGCAGTCGGACTAGCGGGGCCCCCACAGATACGCAGTATTTT
.	TRBD1	TRBJ2-7	TRBV15	CATSRDWDRDYEQYF	TGTGCCACCAGCAGAGATTGGGACAGGGACTACGAGCAGTACTTC
.	.	TRBJ1-2	TRBV5-6	CASSFGDLNYGYTF	TGTGCCAGCAGCTTCGGGGATCTTAACTATGGCTACACCTTC
.	.	TRBJ1-1	TRBV6-5	CASSWRPTNTEAFF	TGTGCCAGCAGTTGGAGGCCCACGAACACTGAAGCTTTCTTT
.	TRBD2	TRBJ2-3	TRBV18	CASSGRGRTDTQYF	TGTGCCAGCTCCGGGAGGGGCCGCACAGATACGCAGTATTTT
.	TRBD1	TRBJ2-1	TRBV19	CASSIQGARYNEQFF	TGTGCCAGTAGTATACAGGGGGCGCGGTACAATGAGCAGTTCTTC
.	.	TRBJ1-2	TRBV6-1	CASSEAGRGYTF	TGTGCCAGCAGTGAGGCTGGACGGGGCTACACCTTC
.	.	TRBJ2-1	TRBV12-1	CASRRSGGGWRNEQFF	TGTGCCAGCAGGAGATCGGGCGGGGGGTGGCGCAATGAGCAGTTCTTC
once	.	TRBJ1-1	TRBV7-3	CASSLSGVGTEAFF	TGTGCCAGCAGCTTATCTGGGGTGGGCACTGAAGCTTTCTTT
.	.	TRBJ2-7	TRBV19	CATRRGLSSYEQYF	TGTGCCACCAGAAGGGGCTTAAGCTCCTACGAGCAGTACTTC
.	.	TRBJ1-5	TRBV27	CASSLAGGNQPQHF	TGTGCCAGCAGTTTAGCAGGAGGCAATCAGCCCCAGCATTTT
once	.	TRBJ2-7	TRBV28	CASSNPGRFPYEQYF	TGTGCCAGCAGCAACCCGGGGCGGTTCCCCTACGAGCAGTACTTC
.	.	TRBJ2-2	TRBV7-9	CASSRVQGGATGELFF	TGTGCCAGCAGCCGCGTCCAGGGGGGAGCCACCGGGGAGCTGTTTTTT
.	TRBD1	TRBJ1-2	TRBV29-1	CSVEAGGAKGYTF	TGCAGCGTTGAGGCAGGGGGCGCGAAAGGCTACACCTTC
once	.	TRBJ1-1	TRBV5-5	CASSLGLYRVGAEAFF	TGTGCCAGCAGCCTCGGCCTATACAGGGTGGGCGCTGAAGCTTTCTTT
.	.	TRBJ1-1	TRBV7-8	CASSLVLTGMGTEAFF	TGTGCCAGCAGCTTAGTTCTTACAGGGATGGGCACTGAAGCTTTCTTT
.	.	TRBJ1-4	TRBV27	CASSLSRRNNEKLFF	TGTGCCAGCAGTTTATCGAGACGGAATAATGAAAAACTGTTTTTT
.	.	TRBJ2-1	TRBV7-2	CASSARDSLSEQFF	TGTGCCAGCAGCGCGCGGGACTCCTTGAGTGAGCAGTTCTTC
.	.	TRBJ1-5	TRBV2	CASSELNPNQPQHF	TGTGCCAGCAGTGAACTAAATCCGAATCAGCCCCAGCATTTT
.	.	TRBJ1-2	TRBV28	CASLSWGFGYGYTF	TGTGCCAGCCTGTCCTGGGGGTTCGGCTATGGCTACACCTTC
.	.	TRBJ2-5	TRBV5-1	CASSLARAAQETQYF	TGCGCCAGCAGCTTGGCCAGGGCAGCACAAGAGACCCAGTACTTC
.	.	TRBJ1-5	TRBV28	CASTDPVAQPQHF	TGTGCCAGCACCGACCCGGTAGCTCAGCCCCAGCATTTT